This TCR beta chain is from a study of blood T cell repertoires in COVID-19. Background on the study: Italy, Spain and the United States were the sources of the convalescent and acute COVID-19 samples. Nucleic acid was either cDNA or gDNA, and it came from T cells, B-cell-depleted T cells, or PBMCs.

Original methodology: Reference gene primer amplification gave nucleated cell count estimates. Data came from immunoSEQ multiplex PCR; TCRdb stores just in-frame clones and leaves some out. The DNA was the basis for D and trimming; V, J and clone size are from that table. Of approximately 97,000 clones detected, around 90% appear once; the ten largest clones hold 4% to 5.5%. This clone is a singleton in its sample. Germline lookup yields CDR1 SNHLY and CDR2 FYNNEI. The CDR3 covers 18 residues. Unmatched junction bases numbered 16, after V lost 6 bases and J lost 4 bases. This chain links TRBV2 with TRBJ2-2; 8 bases align to TRBD2. The source material was peripheral blood. The source of this sequence is a woman aged 45-65 years with COVID-19, enrolled during active disease. DNA for the CDR3: TGTGCCAGCAGGAGGTTGACCTCCGGGAGCGGGGGCACCGGGGAGCTGTTTTTT. Protein: CASRRLTSGSGGTGELFF.